The sequence of this T cell receptor (beta chain) was determined in a study of blood T cells in healthy people across ages. Alongside a J-beta primer mix, a sample-barcoded 5' primer served in a second PCR lasting 7 to 11 cycles. A 12-random-nucleotide template-switch adaptor tagged each cDNA molecule. The yield of each sample was at least 2.5 million CDR3-containing paired-end reads. TCRdb reanalysed the 5' RACE reads using MiXCR and keeps one entry per CDR3 protein. The repertoire holds roughly 700,000 distinct CDR3 sequences, roughly 30% seen once, with 15% to 19% in the top ten. This CDR3 is 13 amino acids long. CDR1 is DFQATT and CDR2 is SNEGSKA in the germline V gene (reference sequence). General observations from the study: Strong correlation linked observed beta diversity and percent naive T cells.

This clonotype was counted a few times. Its antigen is still unknown. Every sample yielded at least 6 million isolated PBMCs. Sequenced: blood. The chain joins TRBV20-1 to TRBJ2-4; 7 nucleotides line up with TRBD2. The DNA end is more similar to TRBJ2-7, so the J call may be wrong. This sequence originates from a woman older than 75 in good health. CDR3 nucleotides: TGCAGTGCTAGAGCTAGCGGCCCCTACGAGCAGTACTTC. This encodes CSARASGPYEQYF.